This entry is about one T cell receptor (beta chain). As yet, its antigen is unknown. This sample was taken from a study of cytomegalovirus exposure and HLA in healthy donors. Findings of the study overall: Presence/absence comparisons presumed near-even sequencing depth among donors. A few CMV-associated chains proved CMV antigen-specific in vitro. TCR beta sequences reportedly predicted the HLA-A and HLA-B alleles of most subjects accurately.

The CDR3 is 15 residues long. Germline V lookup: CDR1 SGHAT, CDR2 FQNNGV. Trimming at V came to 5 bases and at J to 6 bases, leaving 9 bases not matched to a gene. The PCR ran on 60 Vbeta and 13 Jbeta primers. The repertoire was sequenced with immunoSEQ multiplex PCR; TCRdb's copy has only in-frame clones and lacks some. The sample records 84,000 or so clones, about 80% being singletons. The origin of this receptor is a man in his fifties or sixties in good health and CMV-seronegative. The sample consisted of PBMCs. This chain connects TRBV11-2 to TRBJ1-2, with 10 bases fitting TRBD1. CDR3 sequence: CASSQTTGGVDGYTF. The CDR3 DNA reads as TGTGCCAGCAGCCAGACGACAGGGGGCGTGGATGGCTACACCTTC.